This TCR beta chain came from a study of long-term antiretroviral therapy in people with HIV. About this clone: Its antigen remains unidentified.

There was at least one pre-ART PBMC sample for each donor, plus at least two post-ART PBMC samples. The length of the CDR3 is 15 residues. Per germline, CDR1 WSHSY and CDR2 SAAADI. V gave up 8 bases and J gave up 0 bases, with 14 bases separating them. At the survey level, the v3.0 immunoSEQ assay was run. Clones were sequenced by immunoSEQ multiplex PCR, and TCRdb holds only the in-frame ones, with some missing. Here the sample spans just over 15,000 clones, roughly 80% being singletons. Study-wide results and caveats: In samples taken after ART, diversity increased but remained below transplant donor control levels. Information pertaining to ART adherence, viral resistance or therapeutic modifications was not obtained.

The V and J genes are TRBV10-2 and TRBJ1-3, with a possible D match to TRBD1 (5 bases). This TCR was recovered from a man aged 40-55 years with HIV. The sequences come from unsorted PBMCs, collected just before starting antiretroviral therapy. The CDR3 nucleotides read TGCGCCAGCCGCGACCTGGGGGACTCTGGAAACACCATATATTTT. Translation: CASRDLGDSGNTIYF.